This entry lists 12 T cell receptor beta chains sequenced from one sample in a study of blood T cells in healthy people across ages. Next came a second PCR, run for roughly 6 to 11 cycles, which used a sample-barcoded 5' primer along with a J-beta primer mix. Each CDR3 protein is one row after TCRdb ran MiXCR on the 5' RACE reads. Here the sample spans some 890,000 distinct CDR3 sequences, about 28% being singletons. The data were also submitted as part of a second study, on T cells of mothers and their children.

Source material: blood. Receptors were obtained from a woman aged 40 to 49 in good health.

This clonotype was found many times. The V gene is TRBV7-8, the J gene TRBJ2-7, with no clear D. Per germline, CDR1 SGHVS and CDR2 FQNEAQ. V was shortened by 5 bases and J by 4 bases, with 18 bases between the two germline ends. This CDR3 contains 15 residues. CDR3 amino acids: CASSPRRDPRYEQYF. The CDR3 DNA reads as TGTGCCAGCAGCCCGCGGAGAGACCCTCGGTACGAGCAGTACTTC.

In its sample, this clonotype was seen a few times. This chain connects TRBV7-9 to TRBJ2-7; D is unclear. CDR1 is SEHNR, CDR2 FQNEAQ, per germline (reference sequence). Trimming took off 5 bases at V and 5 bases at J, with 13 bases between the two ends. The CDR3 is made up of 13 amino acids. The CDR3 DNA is TGTGCCAGCAGCCGCACCAGCAGCGACGAGCAGTACTTC. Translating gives CASSRTSSDEQYF.

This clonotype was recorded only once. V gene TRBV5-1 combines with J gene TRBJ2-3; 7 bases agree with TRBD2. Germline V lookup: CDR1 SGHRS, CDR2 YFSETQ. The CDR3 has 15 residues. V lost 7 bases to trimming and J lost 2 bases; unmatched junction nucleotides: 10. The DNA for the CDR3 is TGCGCCAGCGACTGGGGGGGGATCCTCACAGATACGCAGTATTTT. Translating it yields CASDWGGILTDTQYF.

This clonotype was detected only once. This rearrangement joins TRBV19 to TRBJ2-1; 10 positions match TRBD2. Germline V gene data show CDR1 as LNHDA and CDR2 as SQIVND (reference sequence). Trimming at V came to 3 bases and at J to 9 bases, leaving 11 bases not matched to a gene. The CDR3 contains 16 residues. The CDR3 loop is CASSMMSGGDSSEQFF. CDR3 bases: TGTGCCAGTAGTATGATGAGCGGGGGGGATTCGAGTGAGCAGTTCTTC.

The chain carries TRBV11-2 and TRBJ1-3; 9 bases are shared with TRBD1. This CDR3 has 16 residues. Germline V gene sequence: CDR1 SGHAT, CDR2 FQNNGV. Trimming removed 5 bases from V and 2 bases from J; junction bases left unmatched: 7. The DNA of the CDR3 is TGTGCCAGCAGCGCAGCCGGGACAGGGACTGGAAACACCATATATTTT. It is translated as CASSAAGTGTGNTIYF.

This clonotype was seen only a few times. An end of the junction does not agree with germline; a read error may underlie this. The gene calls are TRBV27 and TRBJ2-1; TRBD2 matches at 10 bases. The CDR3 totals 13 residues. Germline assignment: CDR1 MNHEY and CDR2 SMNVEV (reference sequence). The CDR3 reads CAGRLAGDNEQFF. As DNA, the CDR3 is TGTGCCGGCAGGCTAGCGGGGGACAATGAGCAGTTCTTC.

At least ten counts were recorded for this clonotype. CDR3 bases: TGTGCCATCAGTGAACCCGGGGGGGCAAACACAGATACGCAGTATTTT. Translating gives CAISEPGGANTDTQYF. The rearrangement links TRBV10-3 to TRBJ2-3; 8 positions match TRBD2. Unmatched junction bases numbered 7, after V lost 3 bases and J lost 2 bases. Germline CDR1 ENHRY, CDR2 SYGVKD. This CDR3 is 16 amino acids long.

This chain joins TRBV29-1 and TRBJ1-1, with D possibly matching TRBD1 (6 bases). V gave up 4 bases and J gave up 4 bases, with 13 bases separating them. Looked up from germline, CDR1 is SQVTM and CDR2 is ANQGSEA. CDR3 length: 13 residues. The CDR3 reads CSVGKDRSTEAFF. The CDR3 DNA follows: TGCAGCGTTGGCAAAGACAGGTCCACTGAAGCTTTCTTT.

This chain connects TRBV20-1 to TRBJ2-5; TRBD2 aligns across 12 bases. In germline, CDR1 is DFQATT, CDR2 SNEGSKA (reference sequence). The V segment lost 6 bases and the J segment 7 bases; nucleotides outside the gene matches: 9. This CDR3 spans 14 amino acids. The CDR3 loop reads CSAASGGAIGTQYF. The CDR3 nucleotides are TGCAGTGCGGCTAGCGGGGGGGCCATCGGGACCCAGTACTTC.

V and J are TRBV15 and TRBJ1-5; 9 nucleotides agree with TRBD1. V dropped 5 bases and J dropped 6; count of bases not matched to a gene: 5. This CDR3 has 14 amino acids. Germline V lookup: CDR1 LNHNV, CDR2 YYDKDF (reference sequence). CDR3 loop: CATSGTGSRQPQHF. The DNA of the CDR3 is TGTGCCACCAGCGGGACAGGGTCTCGTCAGCCCCAGCATTTT.

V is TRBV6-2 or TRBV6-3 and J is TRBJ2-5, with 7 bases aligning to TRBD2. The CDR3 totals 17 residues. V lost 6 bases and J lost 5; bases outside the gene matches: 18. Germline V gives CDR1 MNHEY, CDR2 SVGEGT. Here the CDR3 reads CASSHGLLAGERETQYF. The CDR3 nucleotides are TGTGCCAGCAGCCACGGCCTTTTGGCGGGGGAGAGGGAGACCCAGTACTTC.

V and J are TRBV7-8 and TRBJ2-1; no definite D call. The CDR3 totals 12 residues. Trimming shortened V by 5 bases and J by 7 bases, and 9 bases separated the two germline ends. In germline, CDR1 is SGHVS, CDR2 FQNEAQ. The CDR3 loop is CASSGPRNEQFF. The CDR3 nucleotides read TGTGCCAGCAGCGGTCCGCGGAATGAGCAGTTCTTC.